Below are 32 T cell receptor beta chains sequenced from a single sample in a study of post-analysis software for immune sequencing data. The TCR beta cDNA libraries carried unique molecular identifiers. MiXCR, applied by TCRdb to the PCR reads, yields one record per CDR3 protein. This table holds roughly 800,000 distinct CDR3 sequences, around 46% found once. What these receptors recognize is not known. Study-wide results and caveats: Higher frequency in patients than in controls was seen for roughly 5 TRBV segments, with TRBV5-6, TRBV5-1 and TRBV20-1 among them.

The sample was blood. These receptors originate from a girl under 18 with multiple sclerosis.

The CDR3 reads CSALPPVAYSTDTQYF. The DNA for the CDR3 is TGCAGTGCACTCCCTCCCGTGGCGTATAGCACAGATACGCAGTATTTT. The rearrangement links TRBV20-1 to TRBJ2-3; D not certain. The germline CDR1 and CDR2 sequences are DFQATT and SNEGSKA (reference sequence). V was shortened by 6 bases and J by 0 bases, with 19 bases between the two germline ends. The CDR3 loop spans 16 amino acids.

This clonotype has a handful of counts. The V gene is TRBV10-2, the J gene TRBJ2-5; 7 bases match TRBD2. The last part of the DNA fits TRBJ2-7 better; the J call may be wrong. The CDR3 covers 16 residues. Germline V gives CDR1 WSHSY, CDR2 SAAADI. The CDR3 region is CASSFLAAGLRTEQYF. The CDR3 DNA is TGCGCCAGCAGTTTCCTAGCGGCAGGGTTAAGGACCGAGCAGTACTTC.

In this sample, this clonotype turned up a few times. The chain recombines TRBV12-3 or TRBV12-4 with TRBJ2-1; 10 positions match TRBD2. Trimming took 6 bases from V and 7 from J; bases not matched to a gene: 9. The CDR3 is made up of 15 amino acids. The CDR3 DNA follows: TGTGCCAGCAGCATTCATGCTAGCGGGAGTAATGAGCAGTTCTTC. Translation: CASSIHASGSNEQFF.

The rearrangement joins TRBV5-1 to TRBJ2-7; D may be TRBD1 (5 bases). The CDR3 is 13 residues long. In germline, CDR1 is SGHRS, CDR2 YFSETQ. The V end lost 4 bases, the J end lost 3 bases, and 11 bases lay between the germline ends. The CDR3 nucleotides are TGCGCCAGCAGCGCTGGGGCAGGCTACGAGCAGTACTTC. Translation gives CASSAGAGYEQYF.

This clonotype has ten or more counts. The chain couples TRBV11-2 to TRBJ1-6, with TRBD1 identical over 10 bases. Per germline, CDR1 SGHAT and CDR2 FQNNGV. CDR3 size: 16 residues. Trimming removed 8 bases from V and 7 bases from J; junction bases left unmatched: 11. CDR3 nucleotides: TGTGCCAGCCAGCGTTGGACAGGGGGGAAGAATTCACCCCTCCACTTT. Encoded protein: CASQRWTGGKNSPLHF.

The chain carries TRBV24-1 and TRBJ1-1, with D perhaps TRBD1 (5 bases). Trimming cost V 8 bases and J 7 bases, with 13 bases left between them. The CDR3 is 12 residues long. Germline V lookup: CDR1 KGHDR, CDR2 SFDVKD. CDR3 residues: CATTGVQGEAFF. The CDR3 bases are TGTGCCACCACTGGGGTTCAGGGTGAAGCTTTCTTT.

V usage is TRBV7-9 and J usage is TRBJ1-4, with D perhaps TRBD1 (6 bases). Trimming stripped 6 bases from V and 2 bases from J, with 16 bases between. The CDR3 loop spans 16 amino acids. CDR1 and CDR2 (germline): SEHNR, FQNEAQ (reference sequence). CDR3 sequence: CASRRTGLPTNEKLFF. The CDR3 bases are TGTGCCAGCAGGAGAACAGGGTTACCGACTAATGAAAAACTGTTTTTT.

This clonotype was seen more than once but under ten times. V is TRBV5-6 and J is TRBJ2-5, with TRBD2 as a possible D gene (5 bases). Germline CDR1 is SGHDT and CDR2 is YYEEEE. This CDR3 has 16 residues. V was trimmed by 4 bases and J by 4 bases, leaving 20 bases between them. CDR3 sequence: CASSRYEAAVRETQYF. The CDR3 coding sequence is TGTGCCAGCAGCCGCTATGAGGCAGCGGTTCGAGAGACCCAGTACTTC.

This clonotype appeared a few times. This chain uses TRBV2 with TRBJ1-2; the match to TRBD1 covers 9 bases. The germline V gene encodes CDR1 SNHLY and CDR2 FYNNEI. The CDR3 loop spans 14 amino acids. J lost 7 bases, V lost 5 bases, and 8 bases had no gene match. DNA for the CDR3: TGTGCCAGCAGTACAGGGGGCGCGATCTCTGGCTACACCTTC. This translates into CASSTGGAISGYTF. The whole variable domain, filled in from reference TRBV2 and TRBJ1-2, reads EPEVTQTPSHQVTQMGQEVILRCVPISNHLYFYWYRQILGQKVEFLVSFYNNEISEKSEIFDDQFSVERPDGSNFTLKIRSTKLEDSAMYFCASSTGGAISGYTFGSGTRLTVV.

V usage is TRBV5-1 and J usage is TRBJ1-4; D gene ambiguous. Germline-derived CDR1 and CDR2 are SGHRS and YFSETQ. The CDR3 runs to 15 residues. V dropped 1 base and J dropped 7 bases, with 14 bases sitting between them. CDR3 DNA sequence: TGCGCCAGCAGCTTGTCGGCAGCTCTGGGTGAAAAACTGTTTTTT. It translates to CASSLSAALGEKLFF.

The V call is TRBV12-3 or TRBV12-4, the J call TRBJ1-2, with no clear D. The CDR3 covers 16 residues. V lost 3 bases to trimming and J lost 0 bases, with 14 bases between them. The CDR3 nucleotides read TGTGCCAGCAGTTTTGGGCGATCTTGGGCTAACTATGGCTACACCTTC. This gives the protein CASSFGRSWANYGYTF.

The chain joins TRBV7-2 to TRBJ1-2; 8 bases agree with TRBD1. Germline assignment: CDR1 SGHTA and CDR2 FQGNSA. CDR3 size: 14 residues. The ends lost 5 bases at V and 5 bases at J; junction bases unmatched: 7. The CDR3 sequence: CASSPPDREYGYTF. The DNA of the CDR3 is TGTGCCAGCAGCCCTCCGGACAGGGAGTATGGCTACACCTTC.

Notes on this clonotype: The junction does not match germline at one end; this may be a read error. The V and J genes are TRBV20-1 and TRBJ2-1; 7 bases are a match to TRBD1. The CDR3 runs 14 residues. Germline V lookup: CDR1 DFQATT, CDR2 SNEGSKA (reference sequence). The CDR3 region is CSAGDSGQSNEQFF. The CDR3 DNA sequence: TGCAGTGCTGGAGACTCGGGACAGTCAAATGAGCAGTTCTTC.

The V and J genes are TRBV7-9 and TRBJ2-5; 7 bases are a match to TRBD1. Germline CDR1 reads SEHNR; CDR2 reads FQNEAQ (reference sequence). The CDR3 is 12 amino acids. The J segment lost 1 base and the V segment lost 8 bases, leaving 1 base of the junction unmatched. The CDR3 reads CASGTVQETQYF. In DNA, the CDR3 is TGTGCCAGCGGGACAGTCCAAGAGACCCAGTACTTC.

The chain uses TRBV10-1 and TRBJ2-1; D may match TRBD1 or TRBD2 (6 bases each). Trimming pared 10 bases from V and 3 bases from J, leaving 13 bases between. Germline assignment: CDR1 WNHNN and CDR2 SYGVQD (reference sequence). The CDR3 sequence is 13 residues long. The CDR3 nucleotides are TGCGCCACCTCGGGGGACAACTACAATGAGCAGTTCTTC. Its translation is CATSGDNYNEQFF.

This clonotype occurred a few times. The rearrangement links TRBV4-3 to TRBJ2-3; 8 positions agree with TRBD2. The CDR3 is 15 amino acids. The junction had 9 bases not matched to a gene; V was cut back by 4 bases and J by 6 bases. The V gene's germline CDR1 is LGHNA and CDR2 YSLEER. CDR3 protein: CASSPEAGAADTQYF. The CDR3 DNA follows: TGCGCCAGCAGCCCCGAAGCGGGAGCTGCGGATACGCAGTATTTT.

This sequence joins TRBV13 and TRBJ2-4; D not resolved. The DNA end lines up better with TRBJ2-5; the J call may be wrong. Germline assignment: CDR1 PRHDT and CDR2 FYEKMQ (reference sequence). The CDR3 is 13 residues long. This chain's CDR3 is CASSLGKVETQYF. In DNA, the CDR3 is TGTGCCAGCAGCTTAGGAAAGGTTGAGACCCAGTACTTC.

This chain links TRBV3-1 with TRBJ1-2; the match to TRBD1 covers 7 bases. This CDR3 has 14 residues. Germline V gives CDR1 LGHDT, CDR2 YNNKEL (reference sequence). V lost 2 bases, J lost 1 base, and 1 base stayed unmatched. CDR3 in amino acids: CASSQRDSNYGYTF. The CDR3 DNA is TGTGCCAGCAGCCAACGGGACAGTAACTATGGCTACACCTTC.

This clonotype came up a few times. The chain couples TRBV20-1 to TRBJ2-3, with TRBD2 matching over 15 bases. Germline assignment: CDR1 DFQATT and CDR2 SNEGSKA (reference sequence). Germline trimming cut 4 bases from V and 5 bases from J; bases unmatched to any gene: 7. The CDR3 spans 16 residues. CDR3 protein: CSAMAPGLAGGDTQYF. As DNA, the CDR3 is TGCAGTGCTATGGCCCCGGGACTAGCGGGAGGAGATACGCAGTATTTT.

This clonotype has only a few counts. This chain uses TRBV20-1 with TRBJ1-2, with D possibly TRBD1 on 6 matching bases. The CDR3 sequence is 13 residues long. V was cut by 6 bases and J by 0 bases, with 11 bases left in between. Germline V gene data show CDR1 as DFQATT and CDR2 as SNEGSKA (reference sequence). This CDR3 is CSARDTTNYGYTF. The CDR3 region has the DNA TGCAGTGCCAGGGACACAACTAACTATGGCTACACCTTC.

In this sample, this clonotype turned up a few times. The chain couples TRBV5-1 to TRBJ2-3; 12 bases are shared with TRBD2. This CDR3 is 15 amino acids long. The trim removed 4 bases at V and 5 bases at J, leaving 5 bases unmatched. In germline, CDR1 is SGHRS, CDR2 YFSETQ. The CDR3 nucleotides read TGCGCCAGCAGCATGACTAGCGGGAGTCGAGATACGCAGTATTTT. Its protein is CASSMTSGSRDTQYF.

This clonotype was seen only a few times. This chain connects TRBV9 to TRBJ2-5; TRBD2 aligns across 10 bases. Germline CDR1 is SGDLS and CDR2 is YYNGEE. The trim removed 3 bases at V and 4 bases at J, leaving 3 bases unmatched. The CDR3 is 14 amino acids. The CDR3 coding sequence is TGTGCCAGCAGCGCCACTAGCGGGATAGAGACCCAGTACTTC. Amino acid sequence: CASSATSGIETQYF.

This chain links TRBV28 with TRBJ1-5, with D unclear. The CDR3 has 18 amino acids. The germline gives CDR1 MDHEN, CDR2 SYDVKM. V dropped 7 bases and J dropped 0 bases, with 22 bases sitting between them. For the CDR3, the DNA is TGTGCCAGCACCATAACCCGAGGGTTGGGGTATAGCAATCAGCCCCAGCATTTT. Amino acid sequence: CASTITRGLGYSNQPQHF.

This rearrangement joins TRBV5-1 to TRBJ1-1, with D maybe TRBD1 (6 bases). V shed 4 bases and J shed 6 bases, with 16 bases lying between them. The length of the CDR3 is 14 residues. Germline CDR1 SGHRS, CDR2 YFSETQ. CDR3 amino acids: CASSTGQGSPEAFF. The DNA for the CDR3 is TGCGCCAGCAGCACGGGTCAGGGGTCCCCTGAAGCTTTCTTT.

This clonotype was seen a handful of times. This chain links TRBV3-1 with TRBJ2-7; no clear D gene. Germline V gene data show CDR1 as LGHDT and CDR2 as YNNKEL (reference sequence). The CDR3 runs to 13 residues. V lost 0 bases and J lost 6, with 9 bases in between. CDR3 loop: CASSQDAALEQYF. In nucleotides, the CDR3 is TGTGCCAGCAGCCAAGATGCGGCCCTCGAGCAGTACTTC.

The chain links TRBV7-2 to TRBJ1-2; 10 bases align to TRBD1. V lost 5 bases to trimming and J lost 3 bases; unmatched junction nucleotides: 3. Germline values: CDR1 SGHTA, CDR2 FQGNSA. CDR3 length: 14 amino acids. CDR3 sequence reads: CASSHGTGDYGYTF. In DNA form, the CDR3 reads TGTGCCAGCAGCCACGGGACAGGGGACTATGGCTACACCTTC.

The chain links TRBV7-2 to TRBJ2-4; tentatively, D is TRBD2 (6 bases). V was pared by 3 bases and J by 0 bases, with 15 bases between. The CDR3 consists of 17 residues. The germline V gene encodes CDR1 SGHTA and CDR2 FQGNSA. The CDR3 coding sequence is TGTGCCAGCAGCTTCCCCCCGGGGGAGTTAGCCAAAAACATTCAGTACTTC. It encodes CASSFPPGELAKNIQYF.

This chain links TRBV5-1 with TRBJ2-1, with 11 bases fitting TRBD2. The junction had 10 bases not matched to a gene; V was cut back by 5 bases and J by 9 bases. The CDR3 sequence is 15 residues long. CDR1 is SGHRS and CDR2 is YFSETQ in the germline V gene. This chain's CDR3 is CASSSLAGGAGEQFF. CDR3 DNA: TGCGCCAGCAGTTCCTTAGCGGGAGGGGCTGGTGAGCAGTTCTTC.

This chain joins TRBV27 and TRBJ2-6; 7 bases are shared with TRBD2. V lost 3 bases and J lost 0; bases outside the gene matches: 5. This CDR3 contains 17 residues. Per germline, CDR1 MNHEY and CDR2 SMNVEV (reference sequence). The CDR3 bases are TGTGCCAGCAGTTTTGCGGGAGCACTCTCTGGGGCCAACGTCCTGACTTTC. This codes for CASSFAGALSGANVLTF. The full variable domain, in which reference TRBV27 and TRBJ2-6 provide the parts outside the CDR3, is EAQVTQNPRYLITVTGKKLTVTCSQNMNHEYMSWYRQDPGLGLRQIYYSMNVEVTDKGDVPEGYKVSRKEKRNFPLILESPSPNQTSLYFCASSFAGALSGANVLTFGAGSRLTVL.

This chain links TRBV15 with TRBJ2-7, with TRBD2 matching over 8 bases. The CDR3 is 14 residues long. CDR1 is LNHNV, CDR2 YYDKDF, per germline (reference sequence). J gave up 3 bases and V 3 bases, and 4 bases lay outside the gene matches. This CDR3 reads CATSSSGLGYEQYF. CDR3 nucleotide sequence: TGTGCCACCAGCAGCTCGGGACTAGGCTACGAGCAGTACTTC.

V gene TRBV4-1 combines with J gene TRBJ2-7; TRBD1 agrees at 7 bases. The end of the DNA is better explained by TRBJ2-5, so the J call may be wrong. This CDR3 has 14 residues. Germline V gene sequence: CDR1 MGHRA, CDR2 YSYEKL. The CDR3 DNA follows: TGCGCCAGCAGCCATCCGACAGGGAGAGAGACCCAGTACTTC. Protein product: CASSHPTGRETQYF.

This chain uses TRBV27 with TRBJ2-1; the match to TRBD1 covers 8 bases. Germline CDR1 is MNHEY and CDR2 is SMNVEV (reference sequence). V gave up 4 bases and J gave up 6 bases; unmatched junction bases: 14. The CDR3 loop spans 17 amino acids. CDR3 residues: CASSYTSDTGGSNEQFF. CDR3 DNA sequence: TGTGCCAGCAGTTACACCTCCGATACAGGGGGATCCAATGAGCAGTTCTTC.